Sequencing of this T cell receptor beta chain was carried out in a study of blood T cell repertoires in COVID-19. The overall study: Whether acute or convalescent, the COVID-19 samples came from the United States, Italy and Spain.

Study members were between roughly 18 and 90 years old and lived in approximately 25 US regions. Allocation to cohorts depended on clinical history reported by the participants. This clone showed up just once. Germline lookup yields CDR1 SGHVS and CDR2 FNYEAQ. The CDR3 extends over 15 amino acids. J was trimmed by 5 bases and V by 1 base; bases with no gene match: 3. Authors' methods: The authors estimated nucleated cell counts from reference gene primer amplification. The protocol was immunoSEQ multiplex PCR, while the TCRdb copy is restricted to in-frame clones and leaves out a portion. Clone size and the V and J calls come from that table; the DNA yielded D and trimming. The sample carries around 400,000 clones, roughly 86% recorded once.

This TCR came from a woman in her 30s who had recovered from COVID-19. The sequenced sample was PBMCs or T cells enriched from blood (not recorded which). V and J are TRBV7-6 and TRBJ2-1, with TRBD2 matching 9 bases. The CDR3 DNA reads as TGTGCCAGCAGCTTAGGCGGGAGGGTCGACAATGAGCAGTTCTTC. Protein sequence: CASSLGGRVDNEQFF.